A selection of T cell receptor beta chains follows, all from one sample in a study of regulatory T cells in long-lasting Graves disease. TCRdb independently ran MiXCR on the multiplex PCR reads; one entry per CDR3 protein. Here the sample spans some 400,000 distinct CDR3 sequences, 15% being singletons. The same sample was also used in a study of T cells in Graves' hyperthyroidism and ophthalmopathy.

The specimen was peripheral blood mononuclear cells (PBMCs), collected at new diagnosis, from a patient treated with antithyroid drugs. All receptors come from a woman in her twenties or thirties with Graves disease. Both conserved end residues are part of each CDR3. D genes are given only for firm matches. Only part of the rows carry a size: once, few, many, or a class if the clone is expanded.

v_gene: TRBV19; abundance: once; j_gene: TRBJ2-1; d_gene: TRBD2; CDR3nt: TGTGCCAGTAGTCTAGCATGGGGGCTAGCGGGACGAGACAATGAGCAGTTCTTC; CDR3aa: CASSLAWGLAGRDNEQFF
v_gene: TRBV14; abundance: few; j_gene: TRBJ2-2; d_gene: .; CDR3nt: TGTGCCAGCAGCCCCTACGAGATACCGGAGCTGTTTTTT; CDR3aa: CASSPYEIPELFF
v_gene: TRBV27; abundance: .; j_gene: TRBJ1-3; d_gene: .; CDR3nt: TGTGCCAGCAGTTTCGACAGGTCGGCACACGACTCTGGAAACACCATATATTTT; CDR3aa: CASSFDRSAHDSGNTIYF
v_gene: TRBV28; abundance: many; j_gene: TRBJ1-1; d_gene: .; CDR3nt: TGTGCCAGCAGTTTATACGGGAACACTGAAGCTTTCTTT; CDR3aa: CASSLYGNTEAFF
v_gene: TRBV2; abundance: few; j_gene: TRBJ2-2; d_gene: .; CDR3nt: TGTGCCAGCAGTGGGTCTACTAGCACCCACACCGGGGAGCTGTTTTTT; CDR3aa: CASSGSTSTHTGELFF
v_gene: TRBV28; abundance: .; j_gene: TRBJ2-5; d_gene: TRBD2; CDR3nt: TGTGCCAGCAGCGCGGGAGGGGGATTGATACAAGAGACCCAGTACTTC; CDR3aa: CASSAGGGLIQETQYF
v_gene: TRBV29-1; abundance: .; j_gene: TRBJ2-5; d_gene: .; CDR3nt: TGCAGCGTTGAAGATCGTTGGGGCGGAGAGACCCAGTACTTC; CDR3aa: CSVEDRWGGETQYF
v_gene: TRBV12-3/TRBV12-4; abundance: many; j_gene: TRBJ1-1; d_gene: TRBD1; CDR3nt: TGTGCCAGCAGCCGAAGAAGAACAGGGGTGGACACTGAAGCTTTCTTT; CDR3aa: CASSRRRTGVDTEAFF
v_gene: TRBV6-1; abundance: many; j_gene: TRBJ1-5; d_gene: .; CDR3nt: TGTGCCAGCAGTGACCGTCGTTGGAGGGGAAAAGCCCAGCATTTT; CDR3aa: CASSDRRWRGKAQHF
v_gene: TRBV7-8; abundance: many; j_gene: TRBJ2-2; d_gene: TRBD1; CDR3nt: TGTGCCAGCAGCTTACTCGGGACAGGGGGCATTGGCACCGGGGAGCTGTTTTTT; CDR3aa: CASSLLGTGGIGTGELFF
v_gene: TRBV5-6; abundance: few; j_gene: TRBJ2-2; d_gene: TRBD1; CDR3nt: TGTGCCAGCAGCGAGGGGCCCCGGACAGGGGAGTCCGGGGAGCTGTTTTTT; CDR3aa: CASSEGPRTGESGELFF
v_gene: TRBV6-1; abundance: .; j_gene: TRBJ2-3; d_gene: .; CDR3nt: TGTGCCAGCACCCCCTTTGAAGATACGCAGTATTTT; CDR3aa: CASTPFEDTQYF
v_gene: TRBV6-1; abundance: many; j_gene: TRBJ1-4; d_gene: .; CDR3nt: TGTGCCAGCAGCCCCCCCGGGCAGGGCTATGAAAAACTGTTTTTT; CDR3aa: CASSPPGQGYEKLFF
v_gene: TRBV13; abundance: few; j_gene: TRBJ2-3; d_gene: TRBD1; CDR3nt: TGTGCCGGGACGGTGTCGACAGGGGGCGTCAGCACAGATACGCAGTATTTT; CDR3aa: CAGTVSTGGVSTDTQYF
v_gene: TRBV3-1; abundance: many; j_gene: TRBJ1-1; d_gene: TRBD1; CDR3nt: TGTGCCAGCAGCCAATTCCTACCCAGGGGGGGGCGAAGAAGAACTGAAGCTTTCTTT; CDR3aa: CASSQFLPRGGRRRTEAFF
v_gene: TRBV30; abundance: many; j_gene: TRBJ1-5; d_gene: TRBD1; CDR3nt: TGTGCCTGGAGTCCTAACAGGGGAAGTCAGCCCCAGCATTTT; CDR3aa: CAWSPNRGSQPQHF
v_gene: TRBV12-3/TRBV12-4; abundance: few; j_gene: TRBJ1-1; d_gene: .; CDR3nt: TGTGCCAGCAGGACAGGTCTCACTGAAGCTTTCTTT; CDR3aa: CASRTGLTEAFF
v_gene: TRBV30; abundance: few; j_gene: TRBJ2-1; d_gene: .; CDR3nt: TGTGCCTGGACCATTGGTGGGCTCTACAATGAGCAGTTCTTC; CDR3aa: CAWTIGGLYNEQFF
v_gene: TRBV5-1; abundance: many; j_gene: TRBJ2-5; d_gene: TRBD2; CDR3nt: TGCGCCAGCAGCGTCGGGACTAGCGACAAAGAGACCCAGTACTTC; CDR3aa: CASSVGTSDKETQYF
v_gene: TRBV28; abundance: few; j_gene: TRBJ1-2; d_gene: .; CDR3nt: TGTGCCAGCAGTTCCGACCTCTATGGCTACACCTTC; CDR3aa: CASSSDLYGYTF
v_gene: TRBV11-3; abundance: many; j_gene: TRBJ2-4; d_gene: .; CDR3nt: TGTGCCAGCAGCAGGTGGGAGAAGGACATTCAGTACTTC; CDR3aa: CASSRWEKDIQYF
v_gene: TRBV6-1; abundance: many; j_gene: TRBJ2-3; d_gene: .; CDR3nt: TGTGCCAGCAGTCGACCTTCAGGGAGCACAGATACGCAGTATTTT; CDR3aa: CASSRPSGSTDTQYF
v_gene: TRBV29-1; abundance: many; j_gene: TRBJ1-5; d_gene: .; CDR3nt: TGCAGCGTTGGATTCGGGCCGAATCAGCCCCAGCATTTT; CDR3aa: CSVGFGPNQPQHF
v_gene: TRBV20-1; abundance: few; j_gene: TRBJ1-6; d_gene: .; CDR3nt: TGCAGTGCTAGAGATCGGTTACAGGGTCGTTCACCCCTCCACTTT; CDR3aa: CSARDRLQGRSPLHF
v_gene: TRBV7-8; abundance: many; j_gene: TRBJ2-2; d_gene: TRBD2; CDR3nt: TGTGCCAGCAGCCCCCTAGCGGGAGGGCTCGCCGGGGAGCTGTTTTTT; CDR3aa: CASSPLAGGLAGELFF
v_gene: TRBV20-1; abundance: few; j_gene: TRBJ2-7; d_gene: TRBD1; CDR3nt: TGCAGTGCCCCGGGACAGACTACCTACGAGCAGTACTTC; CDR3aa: CSAPGQTTYEQYF
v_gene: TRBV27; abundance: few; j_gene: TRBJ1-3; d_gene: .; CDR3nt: TGTGCCAGCAGTTTGGCCAACCCCGGTACGTTCGGAAACACCATATATTTT; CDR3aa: CASSLANPGTFGNTIYF
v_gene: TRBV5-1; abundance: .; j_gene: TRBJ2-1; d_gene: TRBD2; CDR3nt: TGCGCCAGCAGCTTGGTTTCTAGCGGGAGGGCCGCAGGCAATGAGCAGTTCTTC; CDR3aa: CASSLVSSGRAAGNEQFF
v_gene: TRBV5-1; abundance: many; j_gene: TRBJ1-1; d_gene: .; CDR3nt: TGCGCCAGCCACTCGGCGGGGGGCCCCACTGAAGCTTTCTTT; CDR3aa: CASHSAGGPTEAFF
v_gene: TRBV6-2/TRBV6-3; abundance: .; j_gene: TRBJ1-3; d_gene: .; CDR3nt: TGTGCCAGCAGCTGGGGTACTGAGGCCTCTGGAAACACCATATATTTT; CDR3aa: CASSWGTEASGNTIYF
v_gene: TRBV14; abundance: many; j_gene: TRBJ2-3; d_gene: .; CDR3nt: TGTGCCAGCAGCCAAGGGAGGGGAGATACGCAGTATTTT; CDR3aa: CASSQGRGDTQYF
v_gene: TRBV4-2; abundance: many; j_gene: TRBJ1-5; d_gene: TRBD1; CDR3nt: TGTGCCAGCAGCCCCCTTCCAAACAGGGGTGAGGATCAGCCCCAGCATTTT; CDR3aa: CASSPLPNRGEDQPQHF
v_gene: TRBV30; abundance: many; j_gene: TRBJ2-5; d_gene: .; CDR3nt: TGTGCCTGTGAAGGGTACAGGGCCGGGGAGACCCAGTACTTC; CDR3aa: CACEGYRAGETQYF
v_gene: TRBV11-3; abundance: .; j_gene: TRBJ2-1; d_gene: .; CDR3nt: TGTGCCAGTTCCGGGACGAACGACAATGAGCAGTTCTTC; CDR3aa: CASSGTNDNEQFF
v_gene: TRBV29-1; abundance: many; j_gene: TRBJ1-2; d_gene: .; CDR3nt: TGCAGCGTTGAAGAACATACAGTGTCGGGCTACACCTTC; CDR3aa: CSVEEHTVSGYTF
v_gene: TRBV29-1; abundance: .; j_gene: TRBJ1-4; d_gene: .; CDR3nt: TGCAGCGTCGCCGTTAATGAAAAACTGTTTTTT; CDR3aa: CSVAVNEKLFF
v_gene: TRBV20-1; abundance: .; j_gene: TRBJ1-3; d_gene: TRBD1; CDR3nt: TGCAGTGCTAGAGGAGGAGGAGCGGACAGGGGAATGTCTGGAAACACCGTATATTTT; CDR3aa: CSARGGGADRGMSGNTVYF
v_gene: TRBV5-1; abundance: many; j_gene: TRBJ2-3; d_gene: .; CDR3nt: TGCGCCAGCAGCTTGAGCACGGACACAGATACGCAGTATTTT; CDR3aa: CASSLSTDTDTQYF
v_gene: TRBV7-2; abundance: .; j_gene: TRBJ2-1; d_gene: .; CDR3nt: TGTGCCAGCAGCTGGAGCGGGTCTAGGACCTACAATGAGCAGTTCTTC; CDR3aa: CASSWSGSRTYNEQFF
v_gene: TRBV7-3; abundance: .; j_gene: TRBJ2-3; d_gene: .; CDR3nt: TGTGCCAGCAGCCAAAGGAGGAACACAGATACGCAGTATTTT; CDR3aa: CASSQRRNTDTQYF
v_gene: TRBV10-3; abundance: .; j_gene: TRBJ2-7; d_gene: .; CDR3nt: TGTGCCATCAGTGGGGGACAAGTTCCCCTCTCCTACGAGCAGTACTTC; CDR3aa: CAISGGQVPLSYEQYF
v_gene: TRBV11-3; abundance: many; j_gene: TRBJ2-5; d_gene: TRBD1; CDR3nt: TGTGCCAGCAGCTTAGGGACAGGGGAATTGGAGACCCAGTACTTC; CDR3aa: CASSLGTGELETQYF
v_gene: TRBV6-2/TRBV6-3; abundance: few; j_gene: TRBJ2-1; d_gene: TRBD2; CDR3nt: TGTGCCAGCAGTTACACGGGGGGGGAAAGCGGGAATCAGTTCTTC; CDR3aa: CASSYTGGESGNQFF
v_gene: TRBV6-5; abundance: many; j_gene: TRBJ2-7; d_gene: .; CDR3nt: TGTGCCAGCAGTTATACTTACAACAGGGCCTACGAGCAGTACTTC; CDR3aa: CASSYTYNRAYEQYF
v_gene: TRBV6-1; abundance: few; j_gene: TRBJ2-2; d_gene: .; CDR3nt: TGTGCCAGCAGTGTCTCCGGGACATCGCCGACCGGGGAGCTGTTTTTT; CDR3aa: CASSVSGTSPTGELFF
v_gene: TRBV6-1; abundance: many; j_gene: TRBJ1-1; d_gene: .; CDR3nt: TGTGCCAGCAGTGAAGGGGTAGGCCTTGGCGCTTTCTTT; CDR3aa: CASSEGVGLGAFF
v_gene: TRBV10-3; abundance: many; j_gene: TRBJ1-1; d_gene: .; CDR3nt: TGTGCCATCAAGGGGATTACTGAAGCTTTCTTT; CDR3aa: CAIKGITEAFF
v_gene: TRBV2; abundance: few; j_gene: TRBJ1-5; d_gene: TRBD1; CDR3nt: TGTGCCAGCAGGGGCGGGACAGGTCATCAGCCCCAGCATTTT; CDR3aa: CASRGGTGHQPQHF
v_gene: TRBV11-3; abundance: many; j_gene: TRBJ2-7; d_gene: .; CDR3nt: TGTGCCAGCAGCCCGGCTCACGAGCAGTACTTC; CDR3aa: CASSPAHEQYF
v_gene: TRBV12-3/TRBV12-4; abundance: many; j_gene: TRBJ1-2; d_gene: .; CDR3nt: TGTGCCAGCAGTTTGACGGGCTATGGCTACACCTTC; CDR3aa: CASSLTGYGYTF
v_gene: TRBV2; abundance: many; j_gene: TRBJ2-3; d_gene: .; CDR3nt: TGTGCCAGCAGTGGAGGTTTGGCAGATACGCAGTATTTT; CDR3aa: CASSGGLADTQYF
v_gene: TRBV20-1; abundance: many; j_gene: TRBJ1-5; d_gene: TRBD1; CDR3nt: TGCAGTGCTAGAGACGCCTTTGACAGGGTGGATAGCAATCAGCCCCAGCATTTT; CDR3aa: CSARDAFDRVDSNQPQHF
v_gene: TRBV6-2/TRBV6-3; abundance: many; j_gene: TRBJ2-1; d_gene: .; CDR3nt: TGTGCCAGCAGTGAAGTGGTGACAAACAATGAGCAGTTCTTC; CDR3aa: CASSEVVTNNEQFF
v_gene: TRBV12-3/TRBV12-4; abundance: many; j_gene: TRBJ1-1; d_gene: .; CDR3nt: TGTGCCAGCAGTTTATCGAAGGGACTAGGGGGAAACACTGAAGCTTTCTTT; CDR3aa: CASSLSKGLGGNTEAFF
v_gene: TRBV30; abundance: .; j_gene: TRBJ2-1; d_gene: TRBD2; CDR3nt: TGTGCCTGGAGTGGAGGGGAGGGGCTCTCCTACAATGAGCAGTTCTTC; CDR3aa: CAWSGGEGLSYNEQFF
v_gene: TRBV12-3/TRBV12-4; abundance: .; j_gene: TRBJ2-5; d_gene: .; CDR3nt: TGCGCCAGCAGTTTGAAAGAGCTAGTGGCCCAGTACTTC; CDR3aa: CASSLKELVAQYF
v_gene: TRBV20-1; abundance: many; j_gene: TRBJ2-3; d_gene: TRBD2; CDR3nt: TGCAGTGCTAGAGATCCCGGTAGCGGGAGGGCAGATACGCAGTATTTT; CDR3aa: CSARDPGSGRADTQYF
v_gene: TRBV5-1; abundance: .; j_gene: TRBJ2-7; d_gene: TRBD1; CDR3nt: TGCGCCAGCAGCGGGGACAGGGTGAAGTACTTC; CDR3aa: CASSGDRVKYF